The TCR beta chain described here comes from a study of identical twins. This clonotype has just a few counts. The CDR3 has 15 residues. Between the trimmed V and J ends, which lost 1 base and 1 base, there was a span of 11 bases. Template switching created a universal primer site, and the cDNA included unique molecular identifiers. TCRdb recomputed calls from the 5' RACE reads with MiXCR, one row per CDR3 protein. The sample includes nearly 900,000 distinct CDR3 sequences, roughly an eighth of them seen just once. The sample was also linked to a second study, of yellow fever vaccine responses in identical twins. That study adds: Twins' vaccine T cell responses were reported to seem partly convergent and partly personalized.

The V and J genes are TRBV12-3 or TRBV12-4 and TRBJ2-7; D unresolved. The sequence derives from a woman aged 18-29 years in good health. The sample consisted of PBMCs. CDR3 sequence: CASSLGRTLSYEQYF. The CDR3 nucleotides read TGTGCCAGCAGTTTAGGCAGGACCTTATCCTACGAGCAGTACTTC.